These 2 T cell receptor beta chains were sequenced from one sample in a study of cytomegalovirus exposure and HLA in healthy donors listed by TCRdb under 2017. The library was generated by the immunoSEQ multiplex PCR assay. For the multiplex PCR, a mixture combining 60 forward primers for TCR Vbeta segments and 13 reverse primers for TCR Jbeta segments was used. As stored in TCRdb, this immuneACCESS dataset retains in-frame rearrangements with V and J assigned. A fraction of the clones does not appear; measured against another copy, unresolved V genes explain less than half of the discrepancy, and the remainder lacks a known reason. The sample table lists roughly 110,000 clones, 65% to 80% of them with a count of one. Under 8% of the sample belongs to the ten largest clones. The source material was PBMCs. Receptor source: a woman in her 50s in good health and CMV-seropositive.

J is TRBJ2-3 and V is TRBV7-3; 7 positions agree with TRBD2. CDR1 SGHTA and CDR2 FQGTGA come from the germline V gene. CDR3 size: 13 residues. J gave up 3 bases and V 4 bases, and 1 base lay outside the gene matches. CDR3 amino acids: CASSYGGTDTQYF. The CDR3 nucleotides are TGTGCCAGCAGCTACGGGGGGACAGATACGCAGTATTTT.

CDR3 nucleotide sequence: TGTGCCAGTAAAACCTCGGGACAGGGCTCCGAGCAGTACTTC. Amino acid sequence: CASKTSGQGSEQYF. The V call is TRBV19, the J call TRBJ2-7; TRBD1 matches 9 bases. From germline, CDR1 is LNHDA and CDR2 SQIVND (reference sequence). The ends lost 7 bases at V and 6 bases at J; junction bases unmatched: 10. The CDR3 sequence is 14 residues long.